Listed here are 27 T cell receptor beta chains from one sample, sequenced in a study of human T cells and chemical hapten exposure (TCRdb year 2021). The sample's time point label, decoded: patch test 2, 6 weeks after DPC sensitization. This specimen's treatment or condition label, per the study, means: therapeutic diphenylcyclopropenone sensitization with weekly scalp DPC. The library was prepared using RACE. The instrument given in TCRdb is NextSeq 500. TCRdb ran its own pipeline on the public reads, namely fastp trimming at Q25 and MiXCR clone calling, and kept in-frame beta chains. Rows with one shared CDR3 protein collapse into an entry with the most common genes and DNA. The sample data list some 89,000 distinct CDR3 sequences, and roughly a tenth of these were observed just once. The ten biggest clones cover around 2.5% of the sample. Source: whole blood, taken in connection with sensitization to the hapten diphenylcyclopropenone (DPC). All receptors derive from a woman in her twenties or thirties with alopecia areata. Some clones in this sample may be carry-over from other donors' samples.

This clonotype was recorded at least ten times. The chain carries TRBV11-3 and TRBJ2-1; D possibly corresponds to TRBD1 (6 bases). The CDR3 is made up of 14 amino acids. Germline V gene data show CDR1 as SGHNT and CDR2 as YENEEA. V was trimmed by 1 base and J by 4 bases, leaving 8 bases between them. The CDR3 DNA follows: TGTGCCAGCAGCTTAGCCGGGACATACAATGAGCAGTTCTTC. Its translation is CASSLAGTYNEQFF. Full variable domain (outside the CDR3, taken from reference TRBV11-3 and TRBJ2-1): EAGVVQSPRYKIIEKKQPVAFWCNPISGHNTLYWYLQNLGQGPELLIRYENEEAVDDSQLPKDRFSAERLKGVDSTLKIQPAELGDSAVYLCASSLAGTYNEQFFGPGTRLTVL.

This clonotype was found many times. The chain has TRBV9 and TRBJ2-7, with 10 positions matching TRBD2. Germline V gene sequence: CDR1 SGDLS, CDR2 YYNGEE. The CDR3 extends over 14 amino acids. V lost 0 bases and J lost 5; bases outside the gene matches: 2. The CDR3, as DNA: TGTGCCAGCAGCGTAGAGGGACTAGCGAACGAGCAGTACTTC. The encoded protein is CASSVEGLANEQYF.

This clonotype was counted many times. V and J are TRBV3-1 and TRBJ1-1; no firm D call. The CDR3 sequence is 15 residues long. Trimming removed 3 bases at V and 4 bases at J, with 15 bases between. Germline-derived CDR1 and CDR2 are LGHDT and YNNKEL (reference sequence). CDR3 residues: CASSHSPPAVTEAFF. CDR3 nucleotide sequence: TGTGCCAGCAGCCACAGCCCCCCGGCGGTCACTGAAGCTTTCTTT.

V is TRBV2 and J is TRBJ1-1, with 7 bases lining up with TRBD1. The CDR3 loop spans 14 amino acids. V shed 10 bases, J shed 0 bases, and the junction held 8 bases outside the gene matches. Per germline, CDR1 SNHLY and CDR2 FYNNEI. The CDR3 reads CATPRDSLNTEAFF. The CDR3 DNA reads TGTGCCACTCCTCGGGACAGTTTGAACACTGAAGCTTTCTTT.

The chain recombines TRBV3-1 with TRBJ2-7; 10 bases agree with TRBD2. CDR1 LGHDT and CDR2 YNNKEL come from the germline V gene (reference sequence). This CDR3 contains 18 residues. The trim removed 1 base at V and 0 bases at J, leaving 9 bases unmatched. In nucleotides, the CDR3 is TGTGCCAGCAGCCAAGGAACCTTAGCGGGAGGTTTCTCCTACGAGCAGTACTTC. Amino acid sequence: CASSQGTLAGGFSYEQYF.

This clonotype was detected a few times. This rearrangement joins TRBV6-1 to TRBJ1-2; the match to TRBD1 covers 7 bases. This CDR3 has 14 amino acids. Germline assignment: CDR1 MNHNS and CDR2 SASEGT. Losses at the gene ends were 5 bases for V and 6 bases for J; bases not matched to a gene: 9. This CDR3 reads CASSSRTGWDGYTF. CDR3 coding DNA: TGTGCCAGCAGTTCCCGGACAGGATGGGATGGCTACACCTTC.

At least ten counts were recorded for this clonotype. The chain couples TRBV4-3 to TRBJ2-3; D is uncertain. Germline values: CDR1 LGHNA, CDR2 YSLEER. The CDR3 extends over 12 amino acids. Trimming shortened V by 0 bases and J by 8 bases, and 6 bases separated the two germline ends. The CDR3 region has the DNA TGCGCCAGCAGCCAAGATGGCAGTACGCAGTATTTT. Residues: CASSQDGSTQYF.

This clonotype appeared many times. The chain links TRBV20-1 to TRBJ1-5; no definite D call. Trimming stripped 0 bases from V and 0 bases from J, with 6 bases between. The CDR3 runs to 14 residues. The V gene's germline CDR1 is DFQATT and CDR2 SNEGSKA (reference sequence). CDR3 bases: TGCAGTGCTAGAGAGCCTAATAGCAATCAGCCCCAGCATTTT. As protein: CSAREPNSNQPQHF.

There are many counts of this clonotype. The genes are TRBV5-5 and TRBJ2-1; weak D call: TRBD1 (5 bases). The CDR3 loop spans 16 amino acids. The ends were cut back, 4 bases at V and 0 bases at J, with 14 bases in the middle. Germline V gene lookup returns CDR1 SGHKS and CDR2 YYEKEE (reference sequence). This CDR3 reads CASSPLTETSYNEQFF. The DNA of the CDR3 is TGTGCCAGCAGCCCCCTGACAGAAACCTCCTACAATGAGCAGTTCTTC.

The chain recombines TRBV29-1 with TRBJ2-5; D is undetermined. Trimming pared 6 bases from V and 5 bases from J, leaving 4 bases between. CDR3 length: 9 residues. In germline, CDR1 is SQVTM, CDR2 ANQGSEA. The CDR3 loop reads CSVSETQYF. The CDR3 coding sequence is TGCAGCGTCTCCGAGACCCAGTACTTC.

This rearrangement joins TRBV30 to TRBJ2-7; 10 bases align to TRBD1. The germline V gene has CDR1 GTSNPN and CDR2 SVGIG (reference sequence). Trimming at V came to 2 bases and at J to 6 bases, leaving 10 bases not matched to a gene. This CDR3 comprises 15 residues. The CDR3 sequence: CAWSTETGGAGEQYF. The CDR3 region has the DNA TGTGCCTGGAGTACCGAGACAGGGGGCGCGGGCGAGCAGTACTTC.

This clonotype came up many times. Here the CDR3 reads CSVERTAKETQYF. The CDR3 nucleotides are TGCAGCGTTGAAAGGACAGCAAAAGAGACCCAGTACTTC. V usage is TRBV29-1 and J usage is TRBJ2-5; D perhaps matches TRBD1 (6 bases). The V end lost 2 bases, the J end lost 3 bases, and 10 bases lay between the germline ends. The CDR3 consists of 13 residues. Per the germline V gene, CDR1 is SQVTM and CDR2 is ANQGSEA. The full variable domain, its missing parts supplied by reference TRBV29-1 and TRBJ2-5, is SAVISQKPSRDICQRGTSLTIQCQVDSQVTMMFWYRQQPGQSLTLIATANQGSEATYESGFVIDKFPISRPNLTFSTLTVSNMSPEDSSIYLCSVERTAKETQYFGPGTRLLVL.

The chain is built from TRBV20-1 and TRBJ1-1; TRBD1 aligns across 7 bases. Germline V gene data show CDR1 as DFQATT and CDR2 as SNEGSKA (reference sequence). This CDR3 spans 12 amino acids. Unmatched junction bases numbered 4, after V lost 4 bases and J lost 5 bases. CDR3 amino acids: CSANPQGTEAFF. The CDR3 DNA is TGCAGTGCTAATCCACAGGGGACTGAAGCTTTCTTT.

This clonotype was counted at least ten times. The chain combines TRBV6-5 with TRBJ2-5, with unresolved D. This CDR3 contains 16 residues. Germline CDR1 reads MNHEY; CDR2 reads SVGAGI. V was clipped by 0 bases and J by 3 bases, with 14 bases between them. CDR3 sequence (DNA): TGTGCCAGCAGTTACTCGATAGCCAGGCCCAAAGAGACCCAGTACTTC. Translated, it gives CASSYSIARPKETQYF.

This clonotype was counted between two and nine times. The J gene is TRBJ1-1, the V gene TRBV28; 8 nucleotides align to TRBD1. The CDR3 extends over 12 amino acids. Germline-derived CDR1 and CDR2 are MDHEN and SYDVKM. J lost 8 bases, V lost 6 bases, and 5 bases had no gene match. CDR3: CASRGGTGEAFF. The DNA of the CDR3 is TGTGCCAGCAGGGGGGGGACAGGCGAAGCTTTCTTT.

This clonotype was picked up many times. J is TRBJ1-2 and V is TRBV29-1; D gene unclear. The germline V gene encodes CDR1 SQVTM and CDR2 ANQGSEA. V gave up 0 bases and J gave up 8 bases, with 10 bases separating them. The CDR3 totals 12 residues. The CDR3 region has the DNA TGCAGCGTTGAAGACATTTCCCCGGGCTACACCTTC. Translation: CSVEDISPGYTF.

This clonotype was seen a few times. The rearrangement uses TRBV27 and TRBJ2-1, with 7 bases matching TRBD2. V lost 5 bases and J lost 2; bases outside the gene matches: 9. This CDR3 spans 16 amino acids. CDR1 and CDR2 from the germline V gene are MNHEY and SMNVEV (reference sequence). CDR3 protein: CASSPAGRGTYNEQFF. The CDR3 nucleotides are TGTGCCAGCAGTCCGGCGGGGAGGGGTACCTACAATGAGCAGTTCTTC.

The chain joins TRBV20-1 to TRBJ1-3; D is unclear. V was pared by 0 bases and J by 4 bases, with 7 bases between. This CDR3 contains 13 residues. Looked up from germline, CDR1 is DFQATT and CDR2 is SNEGSKA (reference sequence). The CDR3 protein is CSARDLGGNTIYF. The CDR3 nucleotides are TGCAGTGCTAGAGATCTCGGCGGAAACACCATATATTTT.

The chain is built from TRBV20-1 and TRBJ1-2; a possible D gene is TRBD1 (6 bases). This CDR3 has 15 amino acids. Per germline, CDR1 DFQATT and CDR2 SNEGSKA (reference sequence). V lost 0 bases and J lost 0, with 11 bases in between. Here the CDR3 DNA reads TGCAGTGCTAGAGAAGGGAACAGGGCTAACTATGGCTACACCTTC. Translation: CSAREGNRANYGYTF.

Concerning this clonotype itself: The final CDR3 position lacks the conserved phenylalanine or tryptophan, pointing to a likely read error. The gene calls are TRBV5-5 and TRBJ2-7, with 8 bases matching TRBD1. CDR3 length: 17 residues. The trim removed 0 bases at V and 0 bases at J, leaving 8 bases unmatched. Germline lookup yields CDR1 SGHKS and CDR2 YYEKEE (reference sequence). CDR3 sequence: CASSLDRGFSDSYEQYI. The CDR3 DNA reads TGTGCCAGCAGCTTGGACAGGGGGTTCTCGGACTCCTACGAGCAGTACATC.

This clonotype was seen many times. The chain is built from TRBV6-2 or TRBV6-3 and TRBJ2-2; D is unclear. Trimming shortened V by 5 bases and J by 7 bases, and 11 bases separated the two germline ends. The CDR3 is made up of 13 amino acids. The germline CDR1 and CDR2 sequences are MNHEY and SVGEGT. CDR3 in DNA: TGTGCCAGCAGTCCCCTAAAGGGCGGGGAGCTGTTTTTT. Protein product: CASSPLKGGELFF.

This clonotype was detected a few times. The rearrangement uses TRBV6-5 and TRBJ2-1, with 9 bases lining up with TRBD1. CDR1 is MNHEY and CDR2 is SVGAGI in the germline V gene. This CDR3 has 14 amino acids. Trimming removed 4 bases from V and 7 bases from J; junction bases left unmatched: 5. CDR3 in DNA: TGTGCCAGCAGTTGGACAGGGGATAGAAATGAGCAGTTCTTC. Translating it yields CASSWTGDRNEQFF.

This clonotype was seen many times. This chain uses TRBV6-5 with TRBJ1-4; possible D gene TRBD1, 5 bases. CDR1 MNHEY and CDR2 SVGAGI come from the germline V gene. The ends were cut back, 7 bases at V and 10 bases at J, with 22 bases in the middle. The CDR3 is 15 residues long. The CDR3 sequence: CASTSLPGTQGKLFF. In DNA, the CDR3 is TGTGCCAGCACTTCACTCCCCGGGACTCAGGGAAAACTGTTTTTT.

This clonotype is labeled as medium-sized. The gene calls are TRBV3-1 and TRBJ2-7, with 9 positions matching TRBD1. Germline V gives CDR1 LGHDT, CDR2 YNNKEL (reference sequence). This CDR3 spans 17 amino acids. Unmatched junction bases numbered 10, after V lost 3 bases and J lost 1 base. The CDR3 coding sequence is TGTGCCAGCAGCCATGGAAGTATGGGGACAGGGTCCTACGAGCAGTACTTC. Residues: CASSHGSMGTGSYEQYF.

The CDR3 nucleotides read TGCAGTGCTGGGGAGATGGATCAGCCCCAGCATTTT. The encoded protein is CSAGEMDQPQHF. J is TRBJ1-5 and V is TRBV20-1; D unresolved. The CDR3 extends over 12 amino acids. CDR1 and CDR2 (germline): DFQATT, SNEGSKA (reference sequence). V was pared by 5 bases and J by 5 bases, with 10 bases between.

This chain connects TRBV7-2 to TRBJ2-2; 12 bases fit TRBD1. This CDR3 contains 17 residues. Germline loops: CDR1 SGHTA, CDR2 FQGNSA. Unmatched junction bases numbered 10, after V lost 4 bases and J lost 7 bases. CDR3 protein: CASSSPGQGALIGELFF. CDR3 nucleotide sequence: TGTGCCAGCAGCTCACCGGGACAGGGGGCGTTAATCGGGGAGCTGTTTTTT.

This clonotype has a handful of counts. V usage is TRBV20-1 and J usage is TRBJ2-5; possible D gene TRBD2, 6 bases. V lost 0 bases and J lost 2, with 13 bases in between. The CDR3 is made up of 15 amino acids. CDR1 is DFQATT and CDR2 is SNEGSKA in the germline V gene (reference sequence). CDR3: CSARDRKGTQETQYF. CDR3 DNA: TGCAGTGCTAGAGATAGAAAAGGGACTCAAGAGACCCAGTACTTC.